This is a list of T cell receptor beta chains from one sample in a study of T-cell memory formation after mild COVID-19. TCRdb re-analysed the 5' RACE reads in MiXCR, keeping a single row per CDR3 protein. The table has 500,000 to 600,000 distinct CDR3 sequences, more than 15% seen once. The sample comprised PBMCs or a T cell subset sorted from them (not recorded which). The receptors derive from an adult woman who had mild COVID-19 (a few samples of this study predate the infection). Cell type and time point are not known. CDR3s include the opening cysteine and the closing phenylalanine or tryptophan. Each record gives: D gene, V gene, clone size, J gene, CDR3 DNA, CDR3 protein. D genes are given only for firm matches. Clone size is not always given. Where it is, it says once, few, many or a class for expanded clones.

>NA|TRBV5-1|few|TRBJ1-6
TGCGCCAGCAGCTTGGTGTCGAATAATTCACCCCTCCACTTT
CASSLVSNNSPLHF
>NA|TRBV9|few|TRBJ2-5
TGTGCCAGCAGCGTCGGACTGCCACAAGAGACCCAGTACTTC
CASSVGLPQETQYF
>NA|TRBV12-3/TRBV12-4|NA|TRBJ2-5
TGTGCCAGCAGGGGGGGACAGCTCCAAGAGACCCAGTACTTC
CASRGGQLQETQYF
>NA|TRBV20-1|many|TRBJ1-6
TGCAGTGCTAGTGCACGGACAGATAATTCACCCCTCCACTTT
CSASARTDNSPLHF
>NA|TRBV27|few|TRBJ2-3
TGTGCCAGCAGTTTAAGGGCCCAGCTCACAGATACGCAGTATTTT
CASSLRAQLTDTQYF
>NA|TRBV7-9|few|TRBJ1-1
TGTGCCAGCAGCCCCGAGTGGGGCACTGAAGCTTTCTTT
CASSPEWGTEAFF
>NA|TRBV9|NA|TRBJ2-1
TGTGCCAGCAGAGTAGGGGTCGGGGTTTCCTACAATGAGCAGTTCTTC
CASRVGVGVSYNEQFF
>NA|TRBV12-3/TRBV12-4|few|TRBJ1-3
TGTGCCAGCAGTCCCAACTACTCTGGAAACACCATATATTTT
CASSPNYSGNTIYF
>NA|TRBV4-1|few|TRBJ2-2
TGCGCCAGCAGCCACCCGGGACACAACACCGGGGAGCTGTTTTTT
CASSHPGHNTGELFF
>TRBD2|TRBV20-1|few|TRBJ2-7
TGCAGTGCTAGAGATACTAGCGGGGGCTACGAGCAGTACTTC
CSARDTSGGYEQYF
>TRBD1|TRBV14|NA|TRBJ2-7
TGTGCCAGCAGCCAAGAAGGGACAGGGTTCTCTCTGTTCTCCTACGAGCAGTACTTC
CASSQEGTGFSLFSYEQYF
>NA|TRBV3-1|NA|TRBJ1-1
TGTGCCAGCAGCCCCCTGGACAGCCTGAACACTGAAGCTTTCTTT
CASSPLDSLNTEAFF
>NA|TRBV4-1|NA|TRBJ2-1
TGCGCCAGCAGCCAATCCGTTCAGTACTACAATGAGCAGTTCTTC
CASSQSVQYYNEQFF
>NA|TRBV9|few|TRBJ2-1
TGTGCCAGCAGCGTAGCCACCAATTGGGACGAGCAGTTCTTC
CASSVATNWDEQFF
>NA|TRBV4-1|NA|TRBJ2-3
TGCGCCAGCAGCCAAGATACGGCCCGTCTAGATACGCAGTATTTT
CASSQDTARLDTQYF
>TRBD1|TRBV5-1|few|TRBJ2-7
TGCGCCAGCAGCCCGGGACAGGGCCAGCAGTACTTC
CASSPGQGQQYF
>NA|TRBV9|many|TRBJ2-3
TGTGCCAGCAGCGCGACCACAGATACGCAGTATTTT
CASSATTDTQYF
>NA|TRBV11-2|many|TRBJ2-2
TGTGCCAGCAGCCCATTGTTGGGGAACACCGGGGAGCTGTTTTTT
CASSPLLGNTGELFF
>TRBD1|TRBV7-8|once|TRBJ2-5
TGTGCCAGCAGGACAGGGACACAACAAGAGACCCAGTACTTC
CASRTGTQQETQYF
>TRBD2|TRBV7-9|few|TRBJ2-1
TGTGCCAGCAGCAATAGCGGGAGCTCCTACAATGAGCAGTTCTTC
CASSNSGSSYNEQFF
>NA|TRBV21-1|NA|TRBJ2-3
TGTGCCAGCAGCAAAAGGGAGAGGTGCAGCACAGATACGCAGTATTTT
CASSKRERCSTDTQYF